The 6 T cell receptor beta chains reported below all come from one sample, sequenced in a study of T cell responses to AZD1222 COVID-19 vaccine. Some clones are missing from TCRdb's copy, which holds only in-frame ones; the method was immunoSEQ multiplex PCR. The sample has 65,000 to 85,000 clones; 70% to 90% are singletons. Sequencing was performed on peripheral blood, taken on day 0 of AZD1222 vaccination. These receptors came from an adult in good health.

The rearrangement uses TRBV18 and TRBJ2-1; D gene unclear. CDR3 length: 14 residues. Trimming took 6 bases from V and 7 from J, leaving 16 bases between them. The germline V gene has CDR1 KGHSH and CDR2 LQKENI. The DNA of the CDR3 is TGTGCCAGCTCTCCCTCCGCGGCAGTAAATGAGCAGTTCTTC. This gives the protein CASSPSAAVNEQFF.

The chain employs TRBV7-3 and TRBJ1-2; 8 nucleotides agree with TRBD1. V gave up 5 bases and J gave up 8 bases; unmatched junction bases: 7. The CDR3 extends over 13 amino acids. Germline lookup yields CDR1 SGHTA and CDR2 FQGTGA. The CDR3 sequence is CASSPGQGEGYTF. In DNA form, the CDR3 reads TGTGCCAGCAGCCCCGGACAGGGTGAAGGCTACACCTTC.

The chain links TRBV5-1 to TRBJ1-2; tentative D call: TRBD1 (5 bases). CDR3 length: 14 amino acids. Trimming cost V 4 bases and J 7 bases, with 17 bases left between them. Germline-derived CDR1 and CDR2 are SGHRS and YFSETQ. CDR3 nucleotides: TGCGCCAGCAGCGGCATACAGGAACCCATTGGCTACACCTTC. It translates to CASSGIQEPIGYTF.

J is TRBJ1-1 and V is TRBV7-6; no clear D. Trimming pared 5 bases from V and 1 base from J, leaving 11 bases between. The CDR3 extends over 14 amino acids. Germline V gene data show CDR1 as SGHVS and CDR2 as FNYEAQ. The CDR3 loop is CASSRLARNTEAFF. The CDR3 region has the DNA TGTGCCAGCAGCCGCCTGGCCCGGAACACTGAAGCTTTCTTT.

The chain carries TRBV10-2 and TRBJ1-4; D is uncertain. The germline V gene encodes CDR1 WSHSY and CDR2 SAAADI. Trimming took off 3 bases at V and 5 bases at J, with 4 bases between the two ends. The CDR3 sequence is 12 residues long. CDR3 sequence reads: CASSEMNEKLFF. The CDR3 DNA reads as TGCGCCAGCAGTGAAATGAATGAAAAACTGTTTTTT.

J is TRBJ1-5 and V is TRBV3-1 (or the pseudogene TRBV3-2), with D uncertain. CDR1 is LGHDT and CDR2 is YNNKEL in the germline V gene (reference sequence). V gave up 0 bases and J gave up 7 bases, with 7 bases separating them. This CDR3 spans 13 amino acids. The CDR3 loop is CASSQDRGQPQHF. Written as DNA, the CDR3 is TGTGCCAGCAGCCAAGATCGGGGACAGCCCCAGCATTTT.